Sequencing of this T cell receptor (beta chain) was carried out in a study of cytomegalovirus exposure and HLA in healthy donors (dated by TCRdb to 2016 to 2017). Describing the broader study: According to an earlier analysis of 550 to 750 of the donors, some 180 million T cells yielded some 110 million unique TCR beta sequences and around 300 Gb of sequence data. About 310 gigabases of sequencing data and 80 million or so unique TCR sequences were included in an early release covering roughly 600 HLA-typed donors. Of the 300 to 400 genotyped donors, about 80% fell in the genetic ancestry cluster associated with self-reported Caucasian donors. The study aimed to test whether cataloging public T cell receptors could reveal signatures of past pathogen exposure. The study profiled the T cell repertoires of 500 to 800 subjects by immunosequencing and related them to cytomegalovirus serostatus. A separate validation cohort of 90 to 150 different subjects was used in addition to the 666-subject first cohort. The study combined high-throughput TCR immunosequencing, statistical association of individual TCRs with disease status, and machine learning to predict cytomegalovirus infection status. To study patterns of TCR occurrence, a later analysis re-analyzed previously published TCR beta repertoires from 666 donors and added high-resolution HLA genotyping. In the later analysis, no new phenotypic data were used to find candidate immune exposures; instead, reliance was placed on TCR beta sequences and their occurrence across donors. In an earlier analysis of 500 to 650 of the donors, high-throughput TCR beta sequencing was used to judge whether each TCR beta V gene segment behaved as functional or pseudogenic. Donor age, sex, ethnicity and CMV serostatus were collected together with the repertoire data. A later genetic analysis used genome-wide SNP genotypes for about 55% of the 666 donors, treating that subset as a discovery cohort. All discovery cohort repertoires had been generated using a single sequencing platform. Class I and class II HLA loci were covered by the typing at four-digit resolution. Typing coverage differed by locus: A, B, C, DRB1 and DQB1 were typed in roughly 629-640 donors, DQA1 in roughly 500, DPA1 in some 570, and DPB1 in 472. Several DR-DQ haplotypes were treated as single units for association and clustering because of strong linkage in the cohort. Among 350 to 400 genotyped donors of the cohort, an average of about 240,000 unique TCR beta nucleotide sequences were sequenced per donor, roughly a sixth of them non-productive.

The cohort comprised under 700 healthy bone marrow donors. Cohort members were all nominally healthy when sampled, although unrecorded immune exposures were likely present. The donor tested CMV seropositive and was one of the 289 seropositive cohort members. Every donor gave a peripheral blood sample, and the peripheral blood mononuclear cells from that sample were used for TCR beta sequencing. Genomic DNA extraction from the blood cell samples was performed with the Qiagen DNeasy Blood Extraction Kit. General study outcomes and caveats: In a later analysis, the rate of TCR association differed among HLA loci, with DRB1 alleles having the most associated TCRs and HLA-C alleles having the fewest. Roughly uniform sequencing depth across donors was assumed in presence/absence analyses, although this assumption may not hold. According to a later analysis, parvovirus B19, influenza, CMV and Epstein-Barr virus appeared linked to several top co-occurrence clusters. In an earlier analysis of 587 of the donors, most TCR beta V segments appeared in productive rearrangements about 87% or about 30% of the time, broadly matching IMGT annotations. The study gave a list of around 170 TCR beta chains associated with cytomegalovirus. Because some donors lacked HLA typing at each locus, the association tests relied only on the typed subset. In a later analysis, HLA-associated TCR beta chains showed more clonal expansion and lower generation probabilities than non-associated chains that were equally common. The authors suggested that the approach could potentially be generalized to other disease states and immunological phenotypes. Cytomegalovirus status was reported to be diagnosed by the classifier with high specificity and sensitivity in both the original and validation cohorts. According to a later analysis, most CMV-associated TCR beta chains appeared to be HLA-restricted, and the HLA associations seemed to be driven largely by CMV exposure. This cohort had only TCR beta chains sequenced, and the lack of alpha or paired-chain data limited which features could be detected. According to a later genetic analysis, donors in an Asian-associated ancestry cluster had fewer N-insertions in productive TCRs than the approximately 650-donor mean. In vitro tests confirmed that a few of the cytomegalovirus-associated TCR beta chains recognize cytomegalovirus antigens. Assigning TCR associations to individual alleles was difficult when HLA alleles, especially DR and DQ, strongly co-occurred. Because counts were too low, some 17 rarely observed V segments, including chromosome 9 orphons, were left out of the earlier analysis of approximately 500 of the donors. Some IMGT-functional V segments, including TRBV6-2 and TRBV6-3, could not be distinguished by the 87-base-pair reads and were therefore excluded. An association between a missense DCLRE1C variant and V-gene and J-gene trimming of TCR beta chains was found in a later genetic analysis and replicated in an independent cohort. A group of highly shared sequence variants was considered likely to be a technical artifact of the sequencing pipeline. While some public TCRs were present in many individuals, most TCR sequences turned up only very rarely across donors. A further reported finding was that TCR beta sequences accurately predicted the HLA-A and HLA-B alleles for most subjects in the first cohort. At a false discovery rate of 0.05, a later analysis linked around 17,000 TCR beta sequences to specific HLA alleles. The only immune exposure information available for the cohort was CMV serostatus. Correlated functional status among segregating V segments might be attributable to linkage disequilibrium, but an unknown experimental factor could not be ruled out.

This clone has more than one count but fewer than ten. This clone's antigen is unknown. Base qualities are missing; no much larger clone stands one base away. Library prep was done by the immunoSEQ multiplex PCR assay. The multiplex PCR relied on a mix of 60 forward primers for TCR Vbeta segments and 13 reverse primers for TCR Jbeta segments. Amplification of the CDR3 region of rearranged TCR beta genes was performed with a multiplex PCR assay on genomic DNA. The amplified TCR beta libraries were sequenced on the Illumina HiSeq System as 87-base-pair reads. The original pipeline was this. In a later analysis, roughly 80 million unique TCR beta chains were counted across the 500 to 850 repertoires, and around 11 million of these chains were shared by at least two donors. To remove PCR and sequencing errors, raw reads were error-corrected and collapsed into unique sequences using a nearest-neighbor algorithm that merged closely related sequences. Alignment of CDR3 sequences to IMGT reference sequences was used to assign V, D and J gene segments. For a sequence to be retained, a match of at least six nucleotides was required to both a V gene segment and a J gene segment. Rearrangements were called productive when the CDR3 lacked stop codons and stayed in frame with V and J; all others were non-productive. CDR3 was defined by IMGT convention, running from the second conserved V-encoded cysteine to the conserved J-encoded phenylalanine. The earlier analysis of fewer than 700 of the donors excluded sequences that lacked an unambiguous match to a single V gene segment. In an earlier analysis of approximately 610 of the donors, V segments were called functional above 56.7% productive rearrangements and were called segregating when the between-donor standard deviation exceeded 5%. A statistical classification framework was developed to diagnose cytomegalovirus status using the catalog of TCR beta chain sequences. In a later analysis, V and J genes were assigned by comparing TCR nucleotide sequences against IMGT/GENE-DB human TR gene sequences. In a later analysis, CDR3 sequences and most-parsimonious VDJ recombination scenarios were assigned using the TCRdist pipeline. In a later analysis, every TCR beta chain was defined by the combination of its CDR3 amino acid sequence and its V-gene family, and reads without a unique V-gene family were dropped. As a way to deal with suspected cross-contamination and a sequencing artifact, a later analysis dropped 450 to 600 nucleotide sequences that were highly shared and had low generation probability. In a later analysis, a clonal expansion index for each public chain was calculated from normalized within-repertoire ranks of inferred template counts. In a later analysis, generation probabilities were computed using a VDJ recombination model fitted to out-of-frame rearrangements, and the results were checked against IGoR. Hypergeometric tests were used in a later analysis to score TCR-TCR, TCR-HLA and TCR-CMV co-occurrence, with a repertoire-size bias correction applied to the TCR pairs. A later analysis estimated false discovery rates by permuting HLA or CMV assignments 20 times. In a later analysis, co-occurring TCRs were grouped with DBSCAN, and TCRdist sequence similarity was added when clustering was performed within HLA-allele-positive subsets. Repertoires with fewer than 30,000 or more than 120,000 public chains were left out of co-occurrence clustering, as were five repertoires with anomalous nucleotide sharing. TCRdb provides this immuneACCESS table in a form limited to in-frame rearrangements. Some clones are lacking; in checked studies, under half of them reflect an unresolved V gene, and why the rest are absent is not known. V and J calls and clone size are copied from that table; D and trimming were computed from the DNA. A total of approximately 130,000 clones appear in this sample, about 9.4% of them only once. Approximately 6.6% of the sample belongs to the ten largest clones.

Including cysteine and phenylalanine, the CDR3 has 14 amino acids. Only the CDR3 part of the read is kept: 42 bases, read in frame from the first base. The germline ends are 12 bases apart after V is trimmed by 6 bases and J by 3 bases. CDR1 SNHLY and CDR2 FYNNEI were looked up in the germline V gene. The receptor was derived from a woman between 40 and 55 years old in good health and CMV-seropositive. The V and J genes are TRBV2 and TRBJ1-5, and TRBD1 may be the D gene, going by 6 matching bases. The specimen sequenced was PBMCs. The sequence in DNA is TGTGCCAGCAGCCCGCCAGGGGACAATCAGCCCCAGCATTTT. It codes for CASSPPGDNQPQHF. The full variable domain, with segments outside the CDR3 supplied by the reference TRBV2 and TRBJ1-5 proteins, appears as EPEVTQTPSHQVTQMGQEVILRCVPISNHLYFYWYRQILGQKVEFLVSFYNNEISEKSEIFDDQFSVERPDGSNFTLKIRSTKLEDSAMYFCASSPPGDNQPQHFGDGTRLSIL.